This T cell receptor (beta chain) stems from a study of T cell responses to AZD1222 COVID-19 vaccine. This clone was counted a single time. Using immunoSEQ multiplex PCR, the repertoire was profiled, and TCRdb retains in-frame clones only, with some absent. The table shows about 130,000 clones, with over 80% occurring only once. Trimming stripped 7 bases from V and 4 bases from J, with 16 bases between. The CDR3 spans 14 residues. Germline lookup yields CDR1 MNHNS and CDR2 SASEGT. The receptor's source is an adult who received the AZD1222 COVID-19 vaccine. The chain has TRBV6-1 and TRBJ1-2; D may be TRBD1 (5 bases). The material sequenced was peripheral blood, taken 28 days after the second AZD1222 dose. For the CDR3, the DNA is TGTGCCAGCATTAGCCGGGACGGCTTCTATGGCTACACCTTC. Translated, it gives CASISRDGFYGYTF.